The entry below describes one T cell receptor beta chain. Method: immunoSEQ multiplex PCR; TCRdb's copy keeps in-frame clones and lacks some. The data hold roughly 150,000 clones, with around 89% observed a single time. This entry is derived from a study of blood T cell repertoires in COVID-19. V was clipped by 5 bases and J by 3 bases, with 15 bases between them. The length of the CDR3 is 15 residues. Per germline, CDR1 SEHNR and CDR2 FQNEAQ (reference sequence). This clonotype was obtained from a man between 60 and 70 years old with active or convalescent COVID-19. The chain employs TRBV7-9 and TRBJ2-3; TRBD2 is a possible D gene (6 bases). The material sequenced was peripheral blood. CDR3 bases: TGTGCCAGCAGCGCGGGCGGGGTACGGACAGATACGCAGTATTTT. This sequence encodes CASSAGGVRTDTQYF.